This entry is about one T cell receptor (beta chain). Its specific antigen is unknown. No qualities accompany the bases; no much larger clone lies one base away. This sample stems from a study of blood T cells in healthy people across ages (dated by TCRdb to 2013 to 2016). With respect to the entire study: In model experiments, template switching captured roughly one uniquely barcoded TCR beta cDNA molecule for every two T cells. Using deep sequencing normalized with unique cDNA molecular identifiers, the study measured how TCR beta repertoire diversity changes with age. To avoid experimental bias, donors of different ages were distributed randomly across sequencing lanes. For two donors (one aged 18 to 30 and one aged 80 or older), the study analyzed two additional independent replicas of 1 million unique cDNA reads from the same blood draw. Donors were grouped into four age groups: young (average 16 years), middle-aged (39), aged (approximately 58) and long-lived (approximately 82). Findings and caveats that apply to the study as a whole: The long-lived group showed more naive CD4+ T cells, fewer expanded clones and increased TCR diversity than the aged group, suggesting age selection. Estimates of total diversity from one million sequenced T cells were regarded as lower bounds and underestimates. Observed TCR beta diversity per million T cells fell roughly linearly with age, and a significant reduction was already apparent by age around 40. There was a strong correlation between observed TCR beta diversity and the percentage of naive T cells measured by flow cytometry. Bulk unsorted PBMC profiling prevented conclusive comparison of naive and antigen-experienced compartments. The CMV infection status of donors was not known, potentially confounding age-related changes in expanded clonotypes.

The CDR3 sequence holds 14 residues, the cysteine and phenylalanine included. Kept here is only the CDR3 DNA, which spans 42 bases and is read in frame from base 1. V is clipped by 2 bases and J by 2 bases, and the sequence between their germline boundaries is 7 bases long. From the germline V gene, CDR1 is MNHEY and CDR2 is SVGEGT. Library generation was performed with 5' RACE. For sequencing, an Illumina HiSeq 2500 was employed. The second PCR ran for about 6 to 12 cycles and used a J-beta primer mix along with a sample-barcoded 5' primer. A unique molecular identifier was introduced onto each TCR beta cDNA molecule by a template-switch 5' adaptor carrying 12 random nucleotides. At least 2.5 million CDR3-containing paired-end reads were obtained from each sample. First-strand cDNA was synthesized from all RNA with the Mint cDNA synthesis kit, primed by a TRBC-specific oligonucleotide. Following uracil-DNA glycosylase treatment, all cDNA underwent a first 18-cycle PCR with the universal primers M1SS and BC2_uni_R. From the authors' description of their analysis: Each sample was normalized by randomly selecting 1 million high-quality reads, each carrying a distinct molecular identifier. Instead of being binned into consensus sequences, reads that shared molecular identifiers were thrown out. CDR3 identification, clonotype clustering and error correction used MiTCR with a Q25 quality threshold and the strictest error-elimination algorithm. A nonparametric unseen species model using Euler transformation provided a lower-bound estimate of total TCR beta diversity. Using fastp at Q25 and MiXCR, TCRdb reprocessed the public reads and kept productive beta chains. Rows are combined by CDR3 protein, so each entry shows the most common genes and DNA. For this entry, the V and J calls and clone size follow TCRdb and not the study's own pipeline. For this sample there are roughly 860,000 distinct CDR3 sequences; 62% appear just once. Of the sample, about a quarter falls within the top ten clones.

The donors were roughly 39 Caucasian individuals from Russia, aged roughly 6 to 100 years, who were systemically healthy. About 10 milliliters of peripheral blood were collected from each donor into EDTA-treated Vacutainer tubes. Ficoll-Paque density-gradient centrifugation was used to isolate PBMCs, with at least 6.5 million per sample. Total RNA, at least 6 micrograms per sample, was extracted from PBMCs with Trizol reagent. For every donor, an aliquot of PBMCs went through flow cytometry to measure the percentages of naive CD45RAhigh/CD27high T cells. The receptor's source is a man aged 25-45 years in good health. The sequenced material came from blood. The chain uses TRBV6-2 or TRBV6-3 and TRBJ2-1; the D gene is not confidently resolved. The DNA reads TGTGCCAGCAGTTACGGGGTGACCTACAATGAGCAGTTCTTC. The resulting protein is CASSYGVTYNEQFF.